What follows describes a single T cell receptor (beta chain). This clonotype was observed a few times. Its antigen remains undetermined. No much larger clone exists at a distance of one base, and base qualities are not known. This record belongs to a study of response to subunit inactivated influenza vaccine (dated by TCRdb to between 2017 and 2018). A note on the overall study: Deep quantitative profiling of the T cell receptor repertoire was used in the study to follow responses to a trivalent subunit inactivated influenza vaccine.

The study at large found these results: The authors proposed that each seasonal influenza vaccination may bring in only a limited number of new T cells.

Sequences SEHNR (CDR1) and FQNEAQ (CDR2) are obtained from the germline V gene (reference sequence). The V end gives up 3 bases and the J end 0 bases, leaving 2 bases in the junction not matched to a gene. The CDR3 measures 15 amino acids from cysteine to phenylalanine. Just CDR3 DNA is preserved here, 45 bases in frame from base 1. Preparation of the library involved RT-PCR. The instrument was an Illumina HiSeq 2500. The public reads were reprocessed in TCRdb via fastp at Q25 and MiXCR, keeping in-frame beta chains. Entries that share a CDR3 protein sequence are merged under the most common genes and DNA. The sample contains some 500,000 distinct CDR3 sequences, about 25% of them found a single time. The leading ten clones occupy 1.9% of the sample.

The chain couples TRBV7-9 to TRBJ2-4, and 7 junctional nucleotides match TRBD1. The clonotype originates from a man over 45 who received an inactivated influenza vaccine. Donor details come from another sample of the same person, matched by shared clones. This specimen consisted of CD4+ T cells sorted from PBMCs, obtained roughly 5 days after vaccination. DNA sequence: TGTGCCAGCAGCTTTTCAGGGGGAGCCAAAAACATTCAGTACTTC. It is translated as CASSFSGGAKNIQYF.